A selection of T cell receptor beta chains follows, all from one sample in a study of CD8 T cells in ankylosing spondylitis. One entry per CDR3 protein results from TCRdb running MiXCR on the 5' RACE reads. The sample has 750,000 to 850,000 distinct CDR3 sequences; about 12% are singletons. Sequencing input: blood, either unsorted or a sorted T cell fraction (not recorded which). The receptors derive from a male donor with ankylosing spondylitis. The CDR3 runs from the conserved cysteine through the conserved F or W. D genes are given only for firm matches. Part of the rows lack a size; the others show once, few, many or a class for expanded clones.

j_call clone_size v_call d_call cdr3_nt cdr3_aa
TRBJ1-2 . TRBV7-8 . TGTGCCAGCAGCCCAAGGGGCGGGGGAGGATACACCTTC CASSPRGGGGYTF
TRBJ2-5 . TRBV27 . TGTGCCAGCAGTTTACTTGCGGGATTAAAGGAGACCCAGTACTTC CASSLLAGLKETQYF
TRBJ1-1 many TRBV12-3/TRBV12-4 TRBD1 TGTGCCAGCAGTTTACGGTCGACAGGGGGTTTTAACACTGAAGCTTTCTTT CASSLRSTGGFNTEAFF
TRBJ2-5 . TRBV28 . TGTGCCAGCAGTGCCATTGGGGGGTCCCAAGAGACCCAGTACTTC CASSAIGGSQETQYF
TRBJ1-5 few TRBV20-1 . TGCAGTGCTAGAGGGCAAATACAGGGAACGAATCAGCCCCAGCATTTT CSARGQIQGTNQPQHF
TRBJ1-1 many TRBV20-1 . TGCAGTGCCAGTCCTTACAACACTGAAGCTTTCTTT CSASPYNTEAFF
TRBJ1-1 . TRBV5-1 . TGCGCCAGCAGCTTAGAGGTGAGGAACACTGAAGCTTTCTTT CASSLEVRNTEAFF
TRBJ2-1 few TRBV6-1 TRBD1 TGTGCCAGCAGTATCCGGGACAGGGGAATGGGTGAGCAGTTCTTC CASSIRDRGMGEQFF
TRBJ2-3 . TRBV4-3 TRBD2 TGCGCCAGCAGTCGGTACCTAGCGGGGGACACAGATACGCAGTATTTT CASSRYLAGDTDTQYF
TRBJ2-3 . TRBV4-3 . TGCGCCAGCAGCCAAGGGAAAGGGGGGAGCACAGATACGCAGTATTTT CASSQGKGGSTDTQYF
TRBJ2-5 . TRBV7-2 . TGTGCCAGCAGCATCAGTTGGGGGGCGGAGACCCAGTACTTC CASSISWGAETQYF
TRBJ2-2 few TRBV28 . TGTGCCAGCAGTTCGTCCTCTAGGAACACCGGGGAGCTGTTTTTT CASSSSSRNTGELFF
TRBJ2-1 many TRBV7-9 . TGTGCCAGCAGCTCACAACTGGGCAATGAGCAGTTCTTC CASSSQLGNEQFF
TRBJ2-3 many TRBV20-1 TRBD1 TGCAGTGCTAGTTGGGACAGGGTAGCGGGCGGCACAGATACGCAGTATTTT CSASWDRVAGGTDTQYF
TRBJ2-3 few TRBV6-5 . TGTGCCAGCAGTAACGATTATACGCAGTATTTT CASSNDYTQYF
TRBJ1-1 . TRBV24-1 TRBD1 TGTGCCACCAGTGATCCCGACAGGGGAGACACTGAAGCTTTCTTT CATSDPDRGDTEAFF
TRBJ1-4 few TRBV20-1 . TGCAGTGCTAGGGGACCCCGAACTAATGAAAAACTGTTTTTT CSARGPRTNEKLFF
TRBJ2-2 . TRBV5-1 . TGCGCCAGCAGCTATGAAGAGGCCGGGGAGCTGTTTTTT CASSYEEAGELFF
TRBJ1-5 many TRBV4-1 TRBD1 TGCGCCAGCAGCCATGATTTCTACAGGGGACGCGCCAGTAGCAATCAGCCCCAGCATTTT CASSHDFYRGRASSNQPQHF
TRBJ2-5 . TRBV7-6 . TGTACCAGCAGCAGGGGCTGGGAAGAGACCCAGTACTTC CTSSRGWEETQYF
TRBJ1-6 few TRBV10-3 TRBD1 TGTGCCATCAGAGGTATCGGACAGGGACTAAATAATTCACCCCTCCACTTT CAIRGIGQGLNNSPLHF
TRBJ2-1 few TRBV10-3 TRBD2 TGTGCCATCAGTGTATCTAGCGGGAGAGTAGGTGAGCAGTTCTTC CAISVSSGRVGEQFF
TRBJ2-1 few TRBV7-6 TRBD2 TGTGCCAGCAGCACTATAGCGGGAGTGGTGGCGGGGGAGCAGTTCTTC CASSTIAGVVAGEQFF
TRBJ2-1 many TRBV29-1 TRBD1 TGCAGCGTTGCCGGGACAGGGGACAATGAGCAGTTCTTC CSVAGTGDNEQFF
TRBJ1-2 . TRBV29-1 . TGCGGGGGGTCCGGGGCCCAGGGCTACACCTTC CGGSGAQGYTF
TRBJ2-2 . TRBV29-1 . TGCAGCGTCCGACGAGGACTTAACACCGAGGAGCTGTTTTTT CSVRRGLNTEELFF
TRBJ1-5 . TRBV5-1 . TGCGCCAGCAGCCCGGCCGTAGGGATTCAGCCCCAGCATTTT CASSPAVGIQPQHF
TRBJ2-2 many TRBV20-1 TRBD2 TGCAGTGCTAGGACTAGCGGGAGTCTCTCCGGGGAGCTGTTTTTT CSARTSGSLSGELFF
TRBJ2-3 few TRBV20-1 TRBD1 TGCAGTGCTAGAGATCCGGACAGGGGCTTCAACACAGATACGCAGTATTTT CSARDPDRGFNTDTQYF
TRBJ1-1 . TRBV7-3 . TGTGCCAGCAGCTTAAGACTAGACGGAACTGAAGCTTTCTTT CASSLRLDGTEAFF
TRBJ2-7 . TRBV4-3 . TGCGCCAGCAGCCAAGCGGCAGGGGCATACTACGAGCAGTACTTC CASSQAAGAYYEQYF
TRBJ2-7 few TRBV10-3 TRBD1 TGTGCCATCAGTGATCCTAAGGACAGGGGGCTAATCGAGCAGTACTTC CAISDPKDRGLIEQYF
TRBJ1-1 few TRBV9 . TGTGCCAGCAGCGTAGAAGGGACAAGCGATGAAGCTTTCTTT CASSVEGTSDEAFF
TRBJ1-2 many TRBV29-1 TRBD1 TGCAGCGTTGAAGTCAGGGGGCGCATCAACTATGGCTACACCTTC CSVEVRGRINYGYTF
TRBJ1-2 many TRBV20-1 . TGCAGTGCTAGATCCGGTTTTGGCGGCTACACCTTC CSARSGFGGYTF
TRBJ1-2 . TRBV20-1 . TGCAGTGCTCCCCAACCAGGGGCCCATGGCTACACCTTC CSAPQPGAHGYTF
TRBJ2-6 many TRBV12-3/TRBV12-4 . TGTGCCAGCAGTTTATCACGATCTGGGGCCAACGTCCTGACTTTC CASSLSRSGANVLTF
TRBJ1-2 few TRBV6-1 TRBD1 TGTGCCAGCACAGGGGGTTGGGACTATGGCTACACCTTC CASTGGWDYGYTF
TRBJ1-2 few TRBV12-3/TRBV12-4 . TGTGCCAGCAGTTTATCCGATAACTATGGCTACACCTTC CASSLSDNYGYTF
TRBJ2-4 . TRBV20-1 . TGCAGTGCCCCGGGGGTATCGCTAGCCAAAAACATTCAGTACTTC CSAPGVSLAKNIQYF
TRBJ2-1 few TRBV10-2 . TGCGCCAGCAGTGTTGCGGCCAGGCACAATGAGCAGTTCTTC CASSVAARHNEQFF
TRBJ1-1 few TRBV11-1 . TGTGCCAGCAGGGGGCGCGCTCCTGAAGCTTTCTTT CASRGRAPEAFF
TRBJ2-3 few TRBV7-9 TRBD2 TGTGCCAGCCCGGGACTAGCGGGAGATGGAGATACGCAGTATTTT CASPGLAGDGDTQYF
TRBJ2-3 few TRBV5-1 . TGCGCCAGCAGCTTCACCCCATCAGGGGCTGGCACAGATACGCAGTATTTT CASSFTPSGAGTDTQYF
TRBJ2-7 once TRBV18 TRBD2 TGTGCCAGCTCACCCCAATTAGCGGGATACTACGAGCAGTACTTC CASSPQLAGYYEQYF
TRBJ2-7 . TRBV5-1 TRBD2 TGCGCCAGCAGCTTGGCCTTGACGGGAGGGGTCTACGAGCAGTACTTC CASSLALTGGVYEQYF
TRBJ1-6 . TRBV15 . TGTGCCACCAGCAGAGATCGGACTGATAATTCACCCCTCCACTTT CATSRDRTDNSPLHF
TRBJ2-7 few TRBV18 . TGTGCCAGCTCACCACCGATATCGGGACACTACGAGCAGTACTTC CASSPPISGHYEQYF
TRBJ1-2 few TRBV20-1 . TGCAGTGCTAGCGGGCCGGACCTCCGCGCGAACTATGGCTACACCTTC CSASGPDLRANYGYTF
TRBJ1-2 . TRBV6-5 . TGTGCCAGCAGTTACTCGAGTAGCATGAACTATGGCTACACCTTC CASSYSSSMNYGYTF